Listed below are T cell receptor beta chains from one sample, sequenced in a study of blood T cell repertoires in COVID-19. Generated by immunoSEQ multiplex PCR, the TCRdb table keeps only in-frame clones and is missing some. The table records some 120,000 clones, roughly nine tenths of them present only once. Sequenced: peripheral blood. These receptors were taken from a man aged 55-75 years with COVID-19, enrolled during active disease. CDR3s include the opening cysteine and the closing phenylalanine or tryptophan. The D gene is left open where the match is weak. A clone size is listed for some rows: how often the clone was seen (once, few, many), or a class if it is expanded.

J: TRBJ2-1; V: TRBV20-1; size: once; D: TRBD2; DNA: TGCAGTGCTAGTTCCGCGGGAGGGCTAGAAAGCTCCTACAATGAGCAGTTCTTC; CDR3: CSASSAGGLESSYNEQFF
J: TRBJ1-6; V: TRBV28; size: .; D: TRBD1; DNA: TGTGCCAGCAGTGCCATCGGGACAGGGCGGCCACCCCTCCACTTT; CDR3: CASSAIGTGRPPLHF
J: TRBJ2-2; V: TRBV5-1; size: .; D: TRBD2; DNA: TGCGCCAGCAGCTTCTCCCCGGGAGGGAGGGACACCGGGGAGCTGTTTTTT; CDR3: CASSFSPGGRDTGELFF
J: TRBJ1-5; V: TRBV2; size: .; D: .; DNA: TGTGCCAGCCGGCGGGTTTATAGCAATCAGCCCCAGCATTTT; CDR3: CASRRVYSNQPQHF
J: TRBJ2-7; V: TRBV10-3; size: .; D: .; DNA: TGTGCCATCAGTGAAAGGGGATCGGAGCAGTACTTC; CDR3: CAISERGSEQYF
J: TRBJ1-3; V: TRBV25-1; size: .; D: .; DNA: TGTGCCAGCAGTTTCCAGGTTGGCTCTGGAAACACCATATATTTT; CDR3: CASSFQVGSGNTIYF
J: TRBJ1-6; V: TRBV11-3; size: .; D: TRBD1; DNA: TGTGCCAGCAGCCCGGGACAGCCGGATTCACCCCTCCACTTT; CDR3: CASSPGQPDSPLHF
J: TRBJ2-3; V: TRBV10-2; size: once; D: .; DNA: TGCGCCAGCAGTGAGCCGACGGAAATTAGGTATGGACTGAGCACAGATACGCAGTATTTT; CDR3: CASSEPTEIRYGLSTDTQYF
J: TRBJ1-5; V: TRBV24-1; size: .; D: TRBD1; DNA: TGTGCCACCAGTGATCCGACAGGGAAACAGCCCCAGCATTTT; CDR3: CATSDPTGKQPQHF
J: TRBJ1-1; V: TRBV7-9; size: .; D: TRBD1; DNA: TGTGCCAGCAGCTTACAGGGGGCGAACACTGAAGCTTTCTTT; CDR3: CASSLQGANTEAFF
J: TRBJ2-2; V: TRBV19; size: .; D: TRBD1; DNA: TGTGCCAGTGACCAGGGGGCGACCGGGGAGCTGTTTTTT; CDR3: CASDQGATGELFF
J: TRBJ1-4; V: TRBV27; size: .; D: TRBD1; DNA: TGTGCCAACCCGTCCGGACAGGCTGTGGGTGAAAAACTGTTTTTT; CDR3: CANPSGQAVGEKLFF
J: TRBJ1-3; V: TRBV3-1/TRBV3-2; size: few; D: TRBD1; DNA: TGTGCCAGCAGCCGGGACAGCTCTGGAAACACCATATATTTT; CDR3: CASSRDSSGNTIYF
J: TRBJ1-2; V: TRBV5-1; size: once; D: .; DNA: TGCGCCAGCAGGGAGGAGAGGGGCTACACCTTC; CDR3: CASREERGYTF
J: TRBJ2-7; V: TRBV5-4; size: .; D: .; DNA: TGTGCCAGCAGCTTGGATCCTGCGGGTCACTACGAGCAGTACTTC; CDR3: CASSLDPAGHYEQYF
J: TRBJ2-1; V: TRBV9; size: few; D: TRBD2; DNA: TGTGCCAGCAGCGTTAGCGGGAGCTCCTACAATGAGCAGTTCTTC; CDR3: CASSVSGSSYNEQFF
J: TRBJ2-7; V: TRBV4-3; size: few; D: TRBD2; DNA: TGCGCCAGCAGCCAAGATTGGATAGCGGGAGTTTACGAGCAGTACTTC; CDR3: CASSQDWIAGVYEQYF
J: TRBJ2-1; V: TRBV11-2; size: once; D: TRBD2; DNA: TGTGCCAGCAGCTCTGGACTAGCAGTCAATGAGCAGTTCTTC; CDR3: CASSSGLAVNEQFF
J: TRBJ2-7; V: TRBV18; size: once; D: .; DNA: TGTGCCAGCTCTGCGAGCTCCTACGAGCAGTACTTC; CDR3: CASSASSYEQYF
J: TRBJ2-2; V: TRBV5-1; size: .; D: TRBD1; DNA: TGCGCCAGCAGCTGGACAGGGGGCTCGGACACCGGGGAGCTGTTTTTT; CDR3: CASSWTGGSDTGELFF
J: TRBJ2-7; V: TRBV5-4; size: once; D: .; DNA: TGTGCCAGCAGCTTGGTTCTTGGAGGGGAGATTAACGAGCAGTACTTC; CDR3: CASSLVLGGEINEQYF
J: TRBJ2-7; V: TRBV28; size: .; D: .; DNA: TGTGCCATCACTTCGGACACCTACGAGCAGTACTTC; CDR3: CAITSDTYEQYF
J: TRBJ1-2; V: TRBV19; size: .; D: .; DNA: TGTGCCAGTAAAGCTGGGCCAGAGAACTATGGCTACACCTTC; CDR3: CASKAGPENYGYTF
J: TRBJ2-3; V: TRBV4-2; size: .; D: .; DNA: TGTGCCAGCAGCGTCGACAGCCCGAACACAGATACGCAGTATTTT; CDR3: CASSVDSPNTDTQYF
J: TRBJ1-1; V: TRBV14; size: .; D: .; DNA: TGTGCCAGCAGCCAAGGCAGGGTACTAACTGAAGCTTTCTTT; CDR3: CASSQGRVLTEAFF
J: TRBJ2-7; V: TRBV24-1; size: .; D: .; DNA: TGTGCCACCAGTGGAGCTAGCGACCCCTACGAGCAGTACTTC; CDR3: CATSGASDPYEQYF
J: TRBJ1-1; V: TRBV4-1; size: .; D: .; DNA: TGCGCCAGCAGCCACCTTATCGACGGGGGGTTGAACACTGAAGCTTTCTTT; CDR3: CASSHLIDGGLNTEAFF
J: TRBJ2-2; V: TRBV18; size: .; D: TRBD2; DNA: TGTGCCAGCTCGCACCAGCGGACTAGCGGGAGCAGGGCCGGGGAGCTGTTTTTT; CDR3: CASSHQRTSGSRAGELFF
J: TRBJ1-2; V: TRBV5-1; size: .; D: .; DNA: TGCGCCAGCAGCTTGGGGACAGATGAAGACTATGGCTACACCTTC; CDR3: CASSLGTDEDYGYTF
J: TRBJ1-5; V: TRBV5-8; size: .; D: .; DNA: TGTGCCAGCAGCTTGGACCGGGGGGCTTATCAGCCCCAGCATTTT; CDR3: CASSLDRGAYQPQHF
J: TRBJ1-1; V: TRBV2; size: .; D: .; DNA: TGTGCCAGCAGTCGCCAGGGAAACACTGAAGCTTTCTTT; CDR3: CASSRQGNTEAFF
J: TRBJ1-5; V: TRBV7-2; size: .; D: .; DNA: TGTGCCAGCAGCTCCCAGGGAAATCAGCCCCAGCATTTT; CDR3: CASSSQGNQPQHF
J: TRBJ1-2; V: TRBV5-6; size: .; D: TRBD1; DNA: TGTGCCAGCAGCGTCGACAGGGGTTATGGCTACACCTTC; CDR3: CASSVDRGYGYTF
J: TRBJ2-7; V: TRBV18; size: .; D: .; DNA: TGTGCCAGCTCGCCGGGCAGGGCCGAGCAGTACTTC; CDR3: CASSPGRAEQYF
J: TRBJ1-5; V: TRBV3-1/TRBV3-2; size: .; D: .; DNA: TGTGCCAGCAGCCCAAGGGCAGGGGAAGGCAATCAGCCCCAGCATTTT; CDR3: CASSPRAGEGNQPQHF
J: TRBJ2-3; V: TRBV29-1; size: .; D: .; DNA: TGCAGCGTTCACCAGGGGGGAGATACGCAGTATTTT; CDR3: CSVHQGGDTQYF
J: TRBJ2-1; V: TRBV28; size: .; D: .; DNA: TGTGCCAGCAGTTCTATATCCCCGCTTTCGGGGAGCTCCTACAATGAGCAGTTCTTC; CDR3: CASSSISPLSGSSYNEQFF
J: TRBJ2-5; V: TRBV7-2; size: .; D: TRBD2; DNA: TGTGCCAGCAGCCCCGGACTAGCGGGGTACCAAGAGACCCAGTACTTC; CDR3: CASSPGLAGYQETQYF
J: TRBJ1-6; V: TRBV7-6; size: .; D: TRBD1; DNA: TGTGCCAGCAGCTCGGGACAGGGAAGCCGATCACCCCTCCACTTT; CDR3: CASSSGQGSRSPLHF
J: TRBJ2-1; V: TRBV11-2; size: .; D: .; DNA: TGTGCCAGCAGCTTAGAAACCCGCACACAGTTCTTC; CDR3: CASSLETRTQFF
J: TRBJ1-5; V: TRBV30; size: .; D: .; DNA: TGTGCCTGGAGTGGGGGGAGGAATCAGCCCCAGCATTTT; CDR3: CAWSGGRNQPQHF
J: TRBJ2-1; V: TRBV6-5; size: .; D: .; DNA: TGTGCCATCGCTCCGGGGAGACACAATGAGCAGTTCTTC; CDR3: CAIAPGRHNEQFF
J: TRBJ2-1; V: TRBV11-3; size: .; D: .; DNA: TGTGCCAGCAGCTTAGGACCGGGGACCTACAATGAGCAGTTCTTC; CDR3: CASSLGPGTYNEQFF
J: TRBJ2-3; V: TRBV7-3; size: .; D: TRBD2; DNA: TGTGCCAGCAGCAAGACTAGCGGGAGGGCCTCAGATACGCAGTATTTT; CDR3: CASSKTSGRASDTQYF
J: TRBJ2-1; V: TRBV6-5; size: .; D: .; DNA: TGTGCCAGCAGAAGGACTGGCGATAATGAGCAGTTCTTC; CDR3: CASRRTGDNEQFF
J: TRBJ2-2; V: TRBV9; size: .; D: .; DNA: TGTGCCAGCAGTCCCACAGGGTCGACGCTAGCCGGGGAGCTGTTTTTT; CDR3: CASSPTGSTLAGELFF
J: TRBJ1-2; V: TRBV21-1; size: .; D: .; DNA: TGTGCCAGCAACCCAGACAGGGGGAACTATGGCTACACCTTC; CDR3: CASNPDRGNYGYTF